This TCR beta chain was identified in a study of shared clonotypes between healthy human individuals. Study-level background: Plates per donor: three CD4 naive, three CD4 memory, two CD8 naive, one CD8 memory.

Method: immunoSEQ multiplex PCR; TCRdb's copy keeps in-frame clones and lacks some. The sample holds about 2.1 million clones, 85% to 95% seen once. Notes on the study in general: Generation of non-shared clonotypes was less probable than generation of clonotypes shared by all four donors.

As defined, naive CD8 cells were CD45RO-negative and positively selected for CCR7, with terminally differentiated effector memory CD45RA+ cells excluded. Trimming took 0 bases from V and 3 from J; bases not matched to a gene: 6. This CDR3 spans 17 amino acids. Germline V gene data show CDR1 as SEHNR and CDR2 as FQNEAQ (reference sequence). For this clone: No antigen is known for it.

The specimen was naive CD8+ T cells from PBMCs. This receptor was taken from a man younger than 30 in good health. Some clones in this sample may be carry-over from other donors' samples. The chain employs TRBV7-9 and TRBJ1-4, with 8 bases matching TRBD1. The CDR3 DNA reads TGTGCCAGCAGCTTAGCCTCAGGGGGCTTGGCTAATGAAAAACTGTTTTTT. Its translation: CASSLASGGLANEKLFF.